Listed here are 23 T cell receptor beta chains from one sample, sequenced in a study of blood T cell repertoires in COVID-19. Sequenced by immunoSEQ multiplex PCR; TCRdb stores in-frame clones only, minus some. Of some 100,000 clones listed, just over 90% were seen once; the top ten hold about 2.2%. The sample was peripheral blood. The receptors come from a man aged 45-65 years with active COVID-19.

The chain couples TRBV11-2 to TRBJ2-5, with D possibly TRBD1 on 5 matching bases. Germline CDR1 is SGHAT and CDR2 is FQNNGV. This CDR3 spans 16 amino acids. Trimming removed 2 bases from V and 2 bases from J, with 15 bases in between. The CDR3 nucleotides are TGTGCCAGCAGCTTATCCGTAATGGCAGGGCAAGAGACCCAGTACTTC. Protein: CASSLSVMAGQETQYF.

The chain employs TRBV2 and TRBJ2-6; 7 nucleotides match TRBD1. This CDR3 has 17 residues. The V segment lost 2 bases and the J segment 1 base; nucleotides outside the gene matches: 5. Looked up from germline, CDR1 is SNHLY and CDR2 is FYNNEI. This CDR3 is CASSEMRQGSGANVLTF. CDR3 coding DNA: TGTGCCAGCAGTGAAATGCGACAGGGATCTGGGGCCAACGTCCTGACTTTC.

The chain combines TRBV7-2 with TRBJ1-4; D unresolved. With 3 bases removed from V and 6 bases from J, the gap between germline ends came to 11 bases. The V gene's germline CDR1 is SGHTA and CDR2 FQGNSA. The CDR3 spans 14 residues. The CDR3 is CASSFTLPYEKLFF. The CDR3 bases are TGTGCCAGCAGCTTTACCCTACCGTATGAAAAACTGTTTTTT.

CDR3 loop: CASSVRQGSGSEQFF. In DNA, the CDR3 is TGTGCCAGCAGCGTTCGACAGGGGAGCGGGTCTGAGCAGTTCTTC. The rearrangement joins TRBV9 to TRBJ2-1, with 8 bases lining up with TRBD1. CDR1 and CDR2 from the germline V gene are SGDLS and YYNGEE. The CDR3 has 15 residues. Trimming at V came to 2 bases and at J to 9 bases, leaving 10 bases not matched to a gene.

The V call is TRBV5-5, the J call TRBJ2-7; 9 positions match TRBD2. There are 14 residues in the CDR3. V lost 4 bases and J lost 3; bases outside the gene matches: 5. CDR1 is SGHKS, CDR2 YYEKEE, per germline (reference sequence). The CDR3 nucleotides read TGTGCCAGCAGCGGGACTAGCACCGACTACGAGCAGTACTTC. It specifies CASSGTSTDYEQYF.

The V gene is TRBV19, the J gene TRBJ1-1; the match to TRBD1 covers 7 bases. The CDR3 has 13 amino acids. The junction had 6 bases not matched to a gene; V was cut back by 1 base and J by 10 bases. Germline V CDR1 and CDR2: LNHDA, SQIVND (reference sequence). The CDR3 sequence is CASSIGGTEGAFF. DNA of the CDR3: TGTGCCAGTAGTATAGGGGGGACAGAGGGAGCTTTCTTT.

The CDR3 loop is CASSIGAVLSRETQYF. CDR3 DNA sequence: TGTGCCAGTAGTATAGGGGCAGTTTTGAGTAGAGAGACCCAGTACTTC. The rearrangement uses TRBV19 and TRBJ2-5; D gene unclear. This CDR3 spans 16 amino acids. V lost 1 base and J 4 bases, leaving 16 bases between the germline ends. CDR1 is LNHDA, CDR2 SQIVND, per germline (reference sequence).

The CDR3 region has the DNA TGCGCCAGCAGCTCCAGCGGGGGGGCCTACAATGAGCAGTTCTTC. Translating gives CASSSSGGAYNEQFF. The V gene is TRBV5-1, the J gene TRBJ2-1, with TRBD2 matching over 10 bases. Germline V gene lookup returns CDR1 SGHRS and CDR2 YFSETQ. This CDR3 spans 15 amino acids. Losses at the gene ends were 3 bases for V and 2 bases for J; bases not matched to a gene: 2.

The V call is TRBV5-8, the J call TRBJ2-2; TRBD2 aligns across 15 bases. V was pared by 7 bases and J by 4 bases, with 11 bases of the junction left unmatched. Germline V lookup: CDR1 SGHTS, CDR2 YDEGEE. The CDR3 extends over 18 amino acids. The CDR3 DNA reads TGTGCCAGCCAAACCCCGGGACTAGCGGGGGGCCCCACCGGGGAGCTGTTTTTT. Its protein product is CASQTPGLAGGPTGELFF.

The sample holds one count of this clone. The rearrangement joins TRBV5-5 to TRBJ2-7; D is ambiguous. The length of the CDR3 is 14 residues. Germline assignment: CDR1 SGHKS and CDR2 YYEKEE (reference sequence). The ends were cut back, 0 bases at V and 2 bases at J, with 9 bases in the middle. CDR3 coding DNA: TGTGCCAGCAGCTTGGGGCAGGTAGCCTACGAGCAGTACGTC. Translating gives CASSLGQVAYEQYV.

The CDR3: CASSQELASGVTQYRYF. In nucleotides, the CDR3 is TGTGCCAGCAGCCAAGAGTTGGCCAGCGGCGTAACCCAGTATCGGTACTTC. V gene TRBV4-2 combines with J gene TRBJ2-7, with D maybe TRBD2 (5 bases). The V and J ends lost 0 bases and 12 bases respectively, with 27 bases between them. The V gene's germline CDR1 is LGHNA and CDR2 YNFKEQ. The length of the CDR3 is 17 residues.

The genes are TRBV5-1 and TRBJ2-3, with TRBD1 as a possible D gene (6 bases). The CDR3 runs 16 residues. Per germline, CDR1 SGHRS and CDR2 YFSETQ. Trimming took off 1 base at V and 6 bases at J, with 18 bases between the two ends. The CDR3 bases are TGCGCCAGCAGCTTGATATCGGGACACCAGATGGATACGCAGTATTTT. Translated: CASSLISGHQMDTQYF.

This chain joins TRBV19 and TRBJ2-4; maybe TRBD1 (6 bases). Trimming pared 6 bases from V and 6 bases from J, leaving 18 bases between. CDR1 and CDR2 (germline): LNHDA, SQIVND (reference sequence). The CDR3 loop spans 15 amino acids. The DNA for the CDR3 is TGTGCCAGTAGAGATAGTGGGGGCGGAACAAACATTCAGTACTTC. Protein: CASRDSGGGTNIQYF.

The V call is TRBV6-6, the J call TRBJ2-1; 12 nucleotides line up with TRBD1. V gave up 10 bases and J gave up 7 bases; unmatched junction bases: 14. The length of the CDR3 is 16 residues. Germline-derived CDR1 and CDR2 are MNHNY and SVGAGI (reference sequence). CDR3 loop: CATADGGTGGSNEQFF. The DNA for the CDR3 is TGTGCCACCGCAGACGGGGGGACAGGGGGCTCAAATGAGCAGTTCTTC.

The chain joins TRBV6-5 to TRBJ1-6; no clear D. The CDR3 sequence is 13 residues long. Per germline, CDR1 MNHEY and CDR2 SVGAGI. V lost 6 bases and J 6 bases, leaving 9 bases between the germline ends. CDR3 residues: CASRGKVNSPLHF. CDR3 coding DNA: TGTGCCAGCAGGGGCAAAGTTAATTCACCCCTCCACTTT.

V and J are TRBV4-1 and TRBJ2-1, with 7 bases identical to TRBD2. CDR1 and CDR2 from the germline V gene are MGHRA and YSYEKL. V lost 0 bases to trimming and J lost 2 bases; unmatched junction nucleotides: 10. The CDR3 is 18 amino acids. The CDR3 region has the DNA TGCGCCAGCAGCCAAGAGAGAGCGCTAGCGGTTACCTACAATGAGCAGTTCTTC. It translates to CASSQERALAVTYNEQFF.

The chain links TRBV12-3 or TRBV12-4 to TRBJ2-2; no clear D. V was trimmed by 2 bases and J by 8 bases, leaving 3 bases between them. This CDR3 is 11 amino acids long. CDR3 sequence reads: CASSLIGELFF. The CDR3 nucleotides are TGTGCCAGCAGTTTAATAGGGGAGCTGTTTTTT.

The chain uses TRBV6-1 and TRBJ2-7; TRBD1 matches 7 bases. Germline V lookup: CDR1 MNHNS, CDR2 SASEGT. This CDR3 comprises 14 residues. V was clipped by 2 bases and J by 6 bases; unmatched bases: 7. This chain's CDR3 is CASSEPWAGGEQYF. DNA of the CDR3: TGTGCCAGCAGTGAACCCTGGGCAGGGGGCGAGCAGTACTTC.

The V call is TRBV28, the J call TRBJ2-7; D is uncertain. The CDR3 is made up of 13 amino acids. The germline CDR1 and CDR2 sequences are MDHEN and SYDVKM. The germline V and J ends were trimmed by 7 bases and 4 bases, with 14 bases remaining between them. The CDR3 region is CASTLSPPYEQYV. The DNA for the CDR3 is TGTGCCAGCACCCTCTCCCCCCCGTACGAGCAGTACGTC.

This rearrangement joins TRBV10-3 to TRBJ2-3, with 13 bases that match TRBD2. V dropped 8 bases and J dropped 6; count of bases not matched to a gene: 2. Looked up from germline, CDR1 is ENHRY and CDR2 is SYGVKD. The CDR3 spans 13 residues. The CDR3 region has the DNA TGTGCCATCCTGGGACTAGCGGGGGATACGCAGTATTTT. It codes for CAILGLAGDTQYF.

The CDR3 DNA is TGTGCCAGCAGCGAACAGGGGGCGCGGACAGATACGCAGTATTTT. Its protein product is CASSEQGARTDTQYF. The V gene is TRBV5-6, the J gene TRBJ2-3; 9 bases map to TRBD1. The germline CDR1 and CDR2 sequences are SGHDT and YYEEEE. There are 15 residues in the CDR3. V lost 4 bases to trimming and J lost 3 bases; unmatched junction nucleotides: 6. Full variable domain (missing parts from reference TRBV5-6 and TRBJ2-3): DAGVTQSPTHLIKTRGQQVTLRCSPKSGHDTVSWYQQALGQGPQFIFQYYEEEERQRGNFPDRFSGHQFPNYSSELNVNALLLGDSALYLCASSEQGARTDTQYFGPGTRLTVL.

The rearrangement links TRBV15 to TRBJ1-3, with D perhaps matching TRBD1 (5 bases). This CDR3 comprises 15 residues. V was clipped by 3 bases and J by 0 bases, with 9 bases between them. Germline CDR1 LNHNV, CDR2 YYDKDF (reference sequence). As DNA, the CDR3 is TGTGCCACCAGCAGTACAGGCCACTCTGGAAACACCATATATTTT. This translates into CATSSTGHSGNTIYF.

This chain connects TRBV4-2 to TRBJ1-2; D remains unclear. This CDR3 spans 18 amino acids. The germline V gene encodes CDR1 LGHNA and CDR2 YNFKEQ. V gave up 1 base and J gave up 0 bases, with 18 bases separating them. CDR3 region: CASSQGERTRGTNYGYTF. The CDR3 DNA is TGTGCCAGCAGCCAAGGTGAAAGGACTCGCGGTACTAACTATGGCTACACCTTC.